This TCR beta chain was sequenced in a study of blood T cell repertoires in COVID-19. Study-level background: COVID-19 samples from acute and convalescent phases originated in the United States, Italy and Spain. PBMCs, B-cell-depleted T cells, or T cells provided the cDNA or gDNA that made up the material.

From germline, CDR1 is MDHEN and CDR2 SYDVKM. The CDR3 length is 18 residues. V lost 3 bases and J lost 0; bases outside the gene matches: 7. Authors' data handling: By means of reference gene primer amplification, nucleated cell counts were estimated. Some clones are missing from TCRdb's copy, which holds only in-frame ones; the method was immunoSEQ multiplex PCR. That table gives V, J and clone size, and the DNA gave D and trimming. The table includes fewer than 25,000 clones, roughly nine tenths detected once. Sequenced material: peripheral blood. The source of this sequence is a man aged 70-80 years with acute or convalescent COVID-19. The genes are TRBV28 and TRBJ2-2, with 10 positions matching TRBD1. The CDR3 nucleotides read TGTGCCAGCAGTTTGAACTTTGGGACAGGGGCGAACACCGGGGAGCTGTTTTTT. Amino acids: CASSLNFGTGANTGELFF. Full variable domain (outside the CDR3, taken from reference TRBV28 and TRBJ2-2): DVKVTQSSRYLVKRTGEKVFLECVQDMDHENMFWYRQDPGLGLRLIYFSYDVKMKEKGDIPEGYSVSREKKERFSLILESASTNQTSMYLCASSLNFGTGANTGELFFGEGSRLTVL.